Following are 16 T cell receptor beta chains from one sample sequenced in a study of shared clonotypes between healthy human individuals. Profiling relied on immunoSEQ multiplex PCR, and the TCRdb table lists in-frame clones only, not all of them. Altogether more than 2 million clones are present, around 96% being singletons, with the ten largest covering 0.9% to 1.4%. Naive-designated CD8 cells lacked CD45RO, were positively enriched for CCR7, and omitted terminally differentiated effector memory CD45RA+ cells. The material sequenced was naive CD8+ T cells sorted from blood. These receptors were taken from a man aged 18 to 30 in good health.

This chain uses TRBV28 with TRBJ1-4; no clear D. Germline CDR1 and CDR2: MDHEN and SYDVKM. V dropped 10 bases and J dropped 8 bases, with 11 bases sitting between them. This CDR3 is built from 11 residues. The CDR3 DNA reads as TGTGCCACCCTTATGGGCGAAAAACTGTTTTTT. This translates into CATLMGEKLFF.

This rearrangement joins TRBV5-4 to TRBJ2-1, with D perhaps being TRBD1 or TRBD2 (5 bases each). The CDR3 runs to 14 residues. Trimming removed 3 bases from V and 6 bases from J, with 13 bases in between. Germline V gene sequence: CDR1 SGHNT, CDR2 YYREEE (reference sequence). The CDR3 bases are TGTGCCAGCAGCTCCTGGGGGAGTGGCAATGAGCAGTTCTTC. This gives the protein CASSSWGSGNEQFF.

The genes are TRBV5-6 and TRBJ2-1; the match to TRBD2 covers 10 bases. The V gene's germline CDR1 is SGHDT and CDR2 YYEEEE. There are 14 residues in the CDR3. V lost 4 bases and J lost 12; bases outside the gene matches: 10. CDR3 in DNA: TGTGCCAGCAGCCCCGGGACTAGCGCTCTGGGGCAGTTCTTC. Translating it yields CASSPGTSALGQFF.

This sequence joins TRBV19 and TRBJ2-2; 8 nucleotides line up with TRBD1. Germline V gene sequence: CDR1 LNHDA, CDR2 SQIVND (reference sequence). V shed 3 bases, J shed 5 bases, and the junction held 2 bases outside the gene matches. There are 14 residues in the CDR3. CDR3 nucleotides: TGTGCCAGTAGTATGACAGGGGAAACCGGGGAGCTGTTTTTT. This sequence encodes CASSMTGETGELFF.

V usage is TRBV5-4 and J usage is TRBJ2-1, with D uncertain. The germline V gene has CDR1 SGHNT and CDR2 YYREEE (reference sequence). The V end was cut by 0 bases, the J end by 6 bases, with 7 bases between. The CDR3 is made up of 13 amino acids. In nucleotides, the CDR3 is TGTGCCAGCAGCTTGGGAGCAGGCAATGAGCAGTTCTTC. Translated: CASSLGAGNEQFF.

The CDR3 DNA sequence: TGTGCCAGCAGACGCGGGACTAGCGGATACAATGAGCAGTTCTTC. It translates to CASRRGTSGYNEQFF. This rearrangement joins TRBV11-2 to TRBJ2-1, with 11 bases fitting TRBD2. CDR1 SGHAT and CDR2 FQNNGV come from the germline V gene. Germline trimming cut 6 bases from V and 4 bases from J; bases unmatched to any gene: 5. CDR3 size: 15 residues. The full variable domain, in which reference TRBV11-2 and TRBJ2-1 provide the parts outside the CDR3, is EAGVAQSPRYKIIEKRQSVAFWCNPISGHATLYWYQQILGQGPKLLIQFQNNGVVDDSQLPKDRFSAERLKGVDSTLKIQPAKLEDSAVYLCASRRGTSGYNEQFFGPGTRLTVL.

The J gene is TRBJ1-1, the V gene TRBV5-1, with 8 nucleotides matching TRBD1. The CDR3 length is 15 residues. CDR1 and CDR2 (germline): SGHRS, YFSETQ. V lost 3 bases to trimming and J lost 6 bases; unmatched junction nucleotides: 10. The CDR3 nucleotides read TGCGCCAGCAGCTGGGACAGGACCGGATCGGCTGAAGCTTTCTTT. This sequence encodes CASSWDRTGSAEAFF.

The rearrangement joins TRBV27 to TRBJ2-1; a possible D gene is TRBD1 (6 bases). Germline V CDR1 and CDR2: MNHEY, SMNVEV (reference sequence). V shed 6 bases and J shed 2 bases, with 20 bases lying between them. The CDR3 length is 17 residues. CDR3 residues: CASSDERVQGPYNEQFF. The CDR3 coding sequence is TGTGCCAGCAGCGACGAAAGGGTACAGGGCCCCTACAATGAGCAGTTCTTC.

The chain has TRBV5-1 and TRBJ2-1; 12 bases match TRBD2. After removal of 4 bases from V and 4 bases from J, the junction contained 9 bases not matched to a gene. The CDR3 totals 17 residues. The germline V gene has CDR1 SGHRS and CDR2 YFSETQ. The CDR3 loop is CASSPGLAGSIYNEQFF. DNA for the CDR3: TGCGCCAGCAGCCCCGGACTAGCGGGATCGATTTACAATGAGCAGTTCTTC. Complete variable domain (other parts from reference TRBV5-1 and TRBJ2-1): KAGVTQTPRYLIKTRGQQVTLSCSPISGHRSVSWYQQTPGQGLQFLFEYFSETQRNKGNFPGRFSGRQFSNSRSEMNVSTLELGDSALYLCASSPGLAGSIYNEQFFGPGTRLTVL.

The chain recombines TRBV5-1 with TRBJ1-6, with D hard to call. Germline CDR1 and CDR2: SGHRS and YFSETQ. V was clipped by 3 bases and J by 6 bases, with 22 bases between them. This CDR3 has 18 residues. The CDR3 spells CASSSVTSWGNFNSPLHF. CDR3 DNA sequence: TGCGCCAGCAGCTCCGTCACCTCCTGGGGAAATTTTAATTCACCCCTCCACTTT.

The chain joins TRBV6-6 to TRBJ2-2; the D is unclear. CDR3 length: 12 residues. From germline, CDR1 is MNHNY and CDR2 SVGAGI (reference sequence). The V gene lost 4 bases and the J gene lost 5 bases, with 5 bases spanning the gap. The CDR3 protein is CASSFRTGELFF. The CDR3, as DNA: TGTGCCAGCAGTTTTAGGACCGGGGAGCTGTTTTTT.

CDR3 sequence (DNA): TGTGCCAGCAGCTATGGGACGGGTACCTACAATGAGCAGTTCTTC. It yields the protein CASSYGTGTYNEQFF. The chain recombines TRBV5-8 with TRBJ2-1, with D perhaps given as TRBD1 or TRBD2 (5 bases each). Trimming cost V 3 bases and J 2 bases, with 12 bases left between them. CDR1 and CDR2 from the germline V gene are SGHTS and YDEGEE. The CDR3 is made up of 15 amino acids. Filled out from reference TRBV5-8 and TRBJ2-1, the complete variable domain reads EAGVTQSPTHLIKTRGQQATLRCSPISGHTSVYWYQQALGLGLQFLLWYDEGEERNRGNFPPRFSGRQFPNYSSELNVNALELEDSALYLCASSYGTGTYNEQFFGPGTRLTVL.

The chain employs TRBV7-8 and TRBJ2-3; 7 nucleotides match TRBD2. CDR3 length: 18 residues. V gave up 1 base and J gave up 4 bases; unmatched junction bases: 14. Germline V gene lookup returns CDR1 SGHVS and CDR2 FQNEAQ. CDR3 sequence: CASSLGLYGGLTPDTQYF. The CDR3 DNA sequence: TGTGCCAGCAGCTTAGGGTTATACGGGGGGTTAACCCCAGATACGCAGTATTTT.

The chain links TRBV5-5 to TRBJ2-3; tentative D call: TRBD2 (7 bases). In germline, CDR1 is SGHKS, CDR2 YYEKEE (reference sequence). The CDR3 has 17 residues. Trimming took 4 bases from V and 1 from J, leaving 19 bases between them. The CDR3 loop reads CASSLFGGRFGTDTQYF. The CDR3, as DNA: TGTGCCAGCAGCCTCTTCGGGGGGCGCTTCGGCACAGATACGCAGTATTTT.

The chain carries TRBV4-3 and TRBJ2-5; TRBD2 matches 10 bases. Germline V CDR1 and CDR2: LGHNA, YSLEER. CDR3 length: 19 amino acids. The junction had 16 bases not matched to a gene; V was cut back by 2 bases and J by 4 bases. The DNA of the CDR3 is TGCGCCAGCAGCCAATGGGGGACTAGCGCGCCCGCGGGGTCAGAGACCCAGTACTTC. As protein: CASSQWGTSAPAGSETQYF.

The genes are TRBV6-1 and TRBJ1-2; 8 bases are shared with TRBD1. Germline CDR1 MNHNS, CDR2 SASEGT. The CDR3 contains 14 residues. With V trimmed by 7 bases and J by 6 bases, 10 bases remained unmatched. DNA of the CDR3: TGTGCCAGCACCCCCCTACAGGGGGTGGATGGCTACACCTTC. This codes for CASTPLQGVDGYTF.